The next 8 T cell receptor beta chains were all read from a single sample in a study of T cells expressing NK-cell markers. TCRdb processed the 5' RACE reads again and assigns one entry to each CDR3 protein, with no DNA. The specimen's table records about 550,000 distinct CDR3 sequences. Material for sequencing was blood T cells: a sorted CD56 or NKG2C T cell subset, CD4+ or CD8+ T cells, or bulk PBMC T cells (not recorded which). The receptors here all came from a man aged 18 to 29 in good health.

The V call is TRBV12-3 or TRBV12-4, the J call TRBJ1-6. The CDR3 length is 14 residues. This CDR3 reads CASMAGLVNSPLHF.

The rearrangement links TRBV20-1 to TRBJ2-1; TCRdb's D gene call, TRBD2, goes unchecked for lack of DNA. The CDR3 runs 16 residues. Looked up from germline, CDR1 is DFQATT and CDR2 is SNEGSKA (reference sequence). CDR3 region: CSARDQGGKTYNEQFF.

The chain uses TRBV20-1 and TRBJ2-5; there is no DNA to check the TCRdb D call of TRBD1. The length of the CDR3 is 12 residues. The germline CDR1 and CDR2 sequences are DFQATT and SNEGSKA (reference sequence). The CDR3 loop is CSAEGKGGTQYF.

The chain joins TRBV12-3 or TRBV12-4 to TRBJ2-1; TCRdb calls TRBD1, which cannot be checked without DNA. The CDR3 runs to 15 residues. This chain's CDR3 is CASSPLDREFNEQFF.

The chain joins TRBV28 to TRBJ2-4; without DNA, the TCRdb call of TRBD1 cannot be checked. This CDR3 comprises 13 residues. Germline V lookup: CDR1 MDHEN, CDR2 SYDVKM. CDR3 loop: CASSPVIRSTSYF.

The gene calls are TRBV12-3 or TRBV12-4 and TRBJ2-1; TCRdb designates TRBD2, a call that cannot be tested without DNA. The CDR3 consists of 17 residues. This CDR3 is CASSLQRLAGAYNEQFF.

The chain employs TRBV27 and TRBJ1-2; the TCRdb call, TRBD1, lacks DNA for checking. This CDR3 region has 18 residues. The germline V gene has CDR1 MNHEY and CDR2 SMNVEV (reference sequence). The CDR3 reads CASSVISPLGADNYGYTF.

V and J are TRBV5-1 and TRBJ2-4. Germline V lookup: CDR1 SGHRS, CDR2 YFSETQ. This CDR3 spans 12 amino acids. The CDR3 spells CASSLDFQFQYF.